This TCR beta chain was documented in a study of cytotoxic CD8 clonotypes in ibrutinib-treated CLL (dated by TCRdb to the early 2020s). With regard to the full study: The cohort was composed of some twelve relapsed/refractory and around 14 treatment-naive patients; IGHV unmutated status was identified in approximately 17 patients. The response samples were drawn at a median of approximately 11 months into treatment, with a range of about 6 to 40 months. Of the 80 to 95 participants in the trial, roughly 26 had longitudinal samples available. Responses were partial in approximately 24 patients and complete in 2; after median approximately 69 months follow-up, about 14 stayed in remission and roughly twelve progressed. On average, each sample had approximately 250,000 productive templates and under 95,000 productive rearrangements. Every remission and progressive disease sample was obtained while ibrutinib was still being received by the patients. Cryopreserved peripheral blood mononuclear cells were collected before treatment, at response, and at either disease progression or sustained remission.

Points the paper makes about the study in general: Sampling times were not matched between sustained-remission and progressing patients, and lymph node repertoires were not studied. An increase in clonality was observed at ibrutinib response, with clonality remaining stable during sustained remission and falling back toward baseline at progression. Baseline clonality exceeded that of age-matched healthy donors and correlated strongly with circulating CD8+ T-cell counts. Public clonotypes were rare and either shrank or stayed stable during treatment, and the rise in clonality at ibrutinib response reflected expansion of private clonotypes.

Sequences MGHRA (CDR1) and YSYEKL (CDR2) are obtained from the germline V gene. Counted from cysteine to phenylalanine, this CDR3 has 16 amino acids. CDR3 DNA only is kept here, 48 bases in frame from base 1. V was cut back by 0 bases and J by 2 bases, leaving a gap of 14 bases between them. Note on this clone: The antigen it recognizes is unknown. Base qualities are not provided; no much larger clone lies one nucleotide away.

In light of the paper, this sample's time point label describes: about eleven months on ibrutinib. For TCR beta library preparation, roughly 2 micrograms of genomic DNA were extracted from the cryopreserved PBMCs. Longitudinal blood samples from CLL patients on ibrutinib monotherapy were analyzed using high-throughput TCR beta sequencing. Patients were enrolled in a phase 2 open-label single-center ibrutinib monotherapy trial. The goal of deep resolution MiSeq sequencing was a depth between 1 in 1 million and 1 in 200,000 T cells, and coverage averaged 10x per clonotype. TCR beta libraries were generated with the immunoSEQ hsTCRB Kit. The study's processing was this. Data were analyzed with ImmunoSEQ Data Assistant and ImmunoSEQ Analyzer, with V, D and J genes assigned per IMGT definitions. Clonality, which ranges from 0 to 1, was calculated as one minus the normalized Shannon entropy of productive rearrangement frequencies. Public clonotype analysis was restricted to overrepresented clonotypes comprising at least 0.05% of each patient's repertoire. About a dozen repertoires from age-matched healthy donors, obtained from immuneACCESS, served as clonality controls. Here the immuneACCESS table is served through TCRdb, limited to in-frame sequences with V and J called. Missing clones are a known gap in these copies; in checked studies unresolved V genes cover under half, and the rest lacks a known reason. The DNA gave D and trimming, while V, J and clone size come from that table. The sample records approximately 91,000 clones, roughly 77% of which are singletons. The ten biggest clones cover about 4.8% of the sample.

The clonotype comes from a human donor with chronic lymphocytic leukemia. The chain is assembled from TRBV4-1 and TRBJ2-7, and the D gene may be TRBD1, 6 bases matching. This sample comprised PBMCs, obtained after 12 months of ibrutinib treatment. The sequence in DNA is TGCGCCAGCAGCCAAGAGGGGCAGGGGACCGCCTACGAGCAGTACTTC. It codes for CASSQEGQGTAYEQYF.